The sequence of this TCR beta chain was determined in a study of blood T cells in healthy people across ages. With a J-beta primer mix and a sample-barcoded 5' primer, a second PCR ran about 7 to 11 cycles. Each cDNA molecule, via a template-switch adaptor with 12 random nucleotides, was tagged. TCRdb called the 5' RACE reads again in MiXCR, with one record for every CDR3 protein. Of about 830,000 distinct CDR3 sequences in the sample, less than 80% are singletons; the top ten hold about a quarter. They isolated at least 6 million PBMCs from each sample. Germline values: CDR1 WSHSY, CDR2 SAAADI. The CDR3 is 14 amino acids. Concerning this clonotype itself: Compared with germline, one end of the junction differs, possibly owing to a read error.

Sequencing input: blood. This sequence joins TRBV10-2 and TRBJ1-5; D remains ambiguous. The clonotype originates from a man aged 25-45 years in good health. The CDR3 here is CASSEVYSNRPQHF. The CDR3 coding sequence is TGCGCCAGCAGTGAGGTCTATAGCAATCGGCCCCAGCATTTT.